One and the same sample provided the 22 T cell receptor beta chains below, sequenced in a study of early T cells in non-severe SARS-CoV-2 infection. One entry per CDR3 protein results from TCRdb running MiXCR on the 5' RACE reads. Here the sample spans about 46,000 distinct CDR3 sequences, over 5% being singletons. Material: whole blood, obtained at baseline. The receptors derive from an adult who was a healthcare worker with PCR-confirmed SARS-CoV-2 infection or an uninfected control (not recorded which).

This clonotype has ten or more counts. The chain employs TRBV5-1 and TRBJ2-6; a possible D gene is TRBD1 (6 bases). Between the trimmed V and J ends, which lost 4 bases and 1 base, there was a span of 12 bases. Germline V CDR1 and CDR2: SGHRS, YFSETQ. This CDR3 has 16 residues. In DNA form, the CDR3 reads TGCGCCAGCAGCCCATCTGGACAGTCTGGGGCCAACGTCCTGACTTTC. Translated, it gives CASSPSGQSGANVLTF.

The table lists this clonotype with many counts. The chain carries TRBV6-1 and TRBJ2-7, with D perhaps TRBD2 (5 bases). V was shortened by 3 bases and J by 0 bases, with 9 bases between the two germline ends. The CDR3 loop spans 14 amino acids. Germline CDR1 reads MNHNS; CDR2 reads SASEGT. The CDR3 protein is CASSDRELSYEQYF. CDR3 in DNA: TGTGCCAGCAGTGACCGGGAACTCTCCTACGAGCAGTACTTC.

At least ten counts were recorded for this clonotype. The chain links TRBV18 to TRBJ2-7; 10 nucleotides line up with TRBD1. The CDR3 is 16 residues long. V lost 0 bases, J lost 6 bases, and 8 bases stayed unmatched. Germline CDR1 is KGHSH and CDR2 is LQKENI. The CDR3 DNA reads TGTGCCAGCTCACCACCTCTAGACAGGGGGCGCGCCGAGCAGTACTTC. As protein: CASSPPLDRGRAEQYF.

At least ten counts were recorded for this clonotype. This chain uses TRBV29-1 with TRBJ2-7; TRBD1 might be the D (5 bases). Per germline, CDR1 SQVTM and CDR2 ANQGSEA. CDR3 length: 15 residues. Trimming stripped 6 bases from V and 6 bases from J, with 24 bases between. The CDR3 is CSVVQSRVGSPEQYF. The DNA of the CDR3 is TGCAGCGTAGTTCAAAGCAGGGTGGGATCTCCCGAGCAGTACTTC.

The J gene is TRBJ2-7, the V gene TRBV14, with 7 bases that match TRBD2. This CDR3 region has 14 residues. The germline gives CDR1 SGHDN, CDR2 FVKESK. Trimming took 1 base from V and 4 from J; bases not matched to a gene: 4. The CDR3 sequence is CASSQGASGYEQYF. The CDR3 DNA is TGTGCCAGCAGCCAAGGTGCTAGCGGATACGAGCAGTACTTC.

The sample holds many counts of this clonotype. This rearrangement joins TRBV19 to TRBJ1-2; TRBD1 is a possible D gene (5 bases). CDR1 is LNHDA, CDR2 SQIVND, per germline (reference sequence). V was pared by 1 base and J by 8 bases, with 20 bases between. This CDR3 comprises 16 residues. As DNA, the CDR3 is TGTGCCAGTAGTATAGTCGGAACACAGGAATCCGGCGGCTACACCTTC. It yields the protein CASSIVGTQESGGYTF.

This rearrangement joins TRBV6-1 to TRBJ2-7, with unresolved D. Trimming removed 0 bases at V and 9 bases at J, with 15 bases between. This CDR3 has 14 residues. The germline V gene has CDR1 MNHNS and CDR2 SASEGT. The CDR3 sequence: CASSEASPRLGQYF. The CDR3 region has the DNA TGTGCCAGCAGTGAAGCTTCTCCCCGCCTTGGGCAGTACTTC.

This clonotype has only a few counts. This may arise from a read error, as a much more abundant clone is one base away. This chain connects TRBV6-5 to TRBJ1-1; possible D gene TRBD1, 6 bases. CDR1 and CDR2 (germline): MNHEY, SVGAGI. The V and J ends lost 5 bases and 1 base respectively, with 14 bases between them. This CDR3 contains 15 residues. CDR3 bases: TGTGCCAGCAGTACCGAGACAGGTTGGAACACTGAAGCTTTCTTT. It yields the protein CASSTETGWNTEAFF.

This clonotype was observed many times. V and J are TRBV11-2 and TRBJ2-7, with D perhaps matching TRBD2 (5 bases). V was shortened by 5 bases and J by 1 base, with 12 bases between the two germline ends. Germline V gene data show CDR1 as SGHAT and CDR2 as FQNNGV. The CDR3 has 14 amino acids. This chain's CDR3 is CASSLGSGSYEQYF. For the CDR3, the DNA is TGTGCCAGCAGCCTTGGCAGCGGATCCTACGAGCAGTACTTC.

This clonotype was picked up many times. V and J are TRBV28 and TRBJ2-1; D is possibly TRBD1 (6 bases). CDR3 length: 14 amino acids. Germline CDR1 is MDHEN and CDR2 is SYDVKM. The ends were cut back, 8 bases at V and 5 bases at J, with 16 bases in the middle. CDR3 in amino acids: CASHQWGLNNEQFF. DNA for the CDR3: TGTGCCAGCCACCAGTGGGGGCTAAACAATGAGCAGTTCTTC.

This clonotype occurred a few times. The chain carries TRBV12-2 and TRBJ2-7; the table's D gene call, TRBD1, was not cross checked with the DNA. TRBV12-2 constitutes a pseudogene. There are 11 residues in the CDR3. CDR3 bases: TGTGCAAGTCGCCAAACTGGGGGGAGAAACTTC. Its translation: CASRQTGGRNF.

This clonotype came up many times. V is TRBV9 and J is TRBJ1-1, with TRBD1 matching 8 bases. This CDR3 comprises 13 residues. Germline CDR1 is SGDLS and CDR2 is YYNGEE. The junction had 1 base not matched to a gene; V was cut back by 3 bases and J by 3 bases. This chain's CDR3 is CASSATGDTEAFF. DNA of the CDR3: TGTGCCAGCAGCGCGACAGGGGACACTGAAGCTTTCTTT. The variable domain in full, completed from reference TRBV9 and TRBJ1-1, reads DSGVTQTPKHLITATGQRVTLRCSPRSGDLSVYWYQQSLDQGLQFLIQYYNGEERAKGNILERFSAQQFPDLHSELNLSSLELGDSALYFCASSATGDTEAFFGQGTRLTVV.

V is TRBV18 and J is TRBJ2-1; no definite D call. Deletions cut 6 bases from V and 1 base from J, with 19 bases between. CDR1 is KGHSH, CDR2 LQKENI, per germline. The CDR3 is 17 residues long. The CDR3 sequence is CASSLVRAGLSYNEQFF. CDR3 nucleotide sequence: TGTGCCAGCTCCCTAGTAAGGGCCGGTTTGTCCTACAATGAGCAGTTCTTC.

The chain has TRBV30 and TRBJ1-1; no definite D call. The V gene lost 5 bases and the J gene lost 4 bases, with 14 bases spanning the gap. The CDR3 is 13 residues long. Germline V lookup: CDR1 GTSNPN, CDR2 SVGIG (reference sequence). The DNA for the CDR3 is TGTGCCTGGCGGCGGGTGATGGGCACTGAAGCTTTCTTT. Translated, it gives CAWRRVMGTEAFF.

This clonotype rates as medium-sized (0.01 to 0.1%). The chain couples TRBV6-1 to TRBJ2-7; D gene unclear. The germline V and J ends were trimmed by 6 bases and 5 bases, with 14 bases remaining between them. Germline V gene sequence: CDR1 MNHNS, CDR2 SASEGT. There are 13 residues in the CDR3. CDR3 protein: CASSAKEIDEQYF. The CDR3 DNA reads as TGTGCCAGCAGCGCGAAGGAAATAGACGAGCAGTACTTC.

This clonotype was counted at least ten times. This sequence joins TRBV20-1 and TRBJ2-7; TRBD2 matches at 9 bases. CDR1 is DFQATT, CDR2 SNEGSKA, per germline (reference sequence). V was pared by 7 bases and J by 2 bases, with 3 bases of the junction left unmatched. CDR3 size: 12 residues. In nucleotides, the CDR3 is TGCAGTGGGGGCGGGAGGGCCTACGAGCAGTACTTC. This codes for CSGGGRAYEQYF.

At least ten counts were recorded for this clonotype. This chain uses TRBV6-5 with TRBJ1-6, with 9 nucleotides matching TRBD1. This CDR3 spans 17 amino acids. The germline V gene encodes CDR1 MNHEY and CDR2 SVGAGI. V was pared by 7 bases and J by 1 base, with 8 bases of the junction left unmatched. This CDR3 reads CASNPGQGWSYNSPLHF. The CDR3 bases are TGTGCCAGCAATCCGGGACAGGGTTGGTCCTATAATTCACCCCTCCACTTT.

This clonotype was observed many times. The chain carries TRBV29-1 and TRBJ1-1; tentative D call: TRBD1 (5 bases). Trimming shortened V by 1 base and J by 0 bases, and 15 bases separated the two germline ends. Germline V gene data show CDR1 as SQVTM and CDR2 as ANQGSEA. The length of the CDR3 is 16 residues. The CDR3 loop reads CSVEGRGEPMNTEAFF. DNA of the CDR3: TGCAGCGTTGAAGGGCGGGGGGAGCCGATGAACACTGAAGCTTTCTTT.

This clonotype was seen repeatedly, ten times or more. One end of the junction does not line up with germline, which may come from a read error. V usage is TRBV4-1 and J usage is TRBJ2-3; 11 nucleotides line up with TRBD2. The CDR3 contains 18 residues. Germline V lookup: CDR1 MGHRA, CDR2 YSYEKL. The CDR3 loop reads CASSQEALAGVSTYTQYF. The CDR3 DNA follows: TGCGCCAGCAGCCAAGAGGCACTAGCGGGAGTATCCACATATACGCAGTATTTT.

The table lists this clonotype with many counts. The chain combines TRBV15 with TRBJ2-2; a possible D gene is TRBD2 (5 bases). Trimming took off 0 bases at V and 5 bases at J, with 16 bases between the two ends. The CDR3 runs 17 residues. Germline values: CDR1 LNHNV, CDR2 YYDKDF (reference sequence). The CDR3 protein is CATSRDLIREKTGELFF. The CDR3 DNA reads as TGTGCCACCAGCAGAGATCTGATACGGGAAAAGACCGGGGAGCTGTTTTTT.

This clonotype is judged medium-sized (0.01 to 0.1%). This sequence joins TRBV12-3 or TRBV12-4 and TRBJ2-1; 9 bases align to TRBD1. The CDR3 extends over 14 amino acids. V lost 7 bases, J lost 9 bases, and 10 bases stayed unmatched. CDR3 in DNA: TGTGCCAGCACCTTAGGGACAGGGAGGGGTGAGCAGTTCTTC. Residues: CASTLGTGRGEQFF.

The chain joins TRBV7-6 to TRBJ2-2, with D possibly being TRBD1 (7 bases). Trimming removed 5 bases from V and 5 bases from J, with 15 bases in between. The CDR3 has 15 amino acids. Germline V gene data show CDR1 as SGHVS and CDR2 as FNYEAQ. The CDR3 reads CASSSYRGGTGELFF. In DNA, the CDR3 is TGTGCCAGCAGCAGCTACAGGGGAGGTACCGGGGAGCTGTTTTTT.